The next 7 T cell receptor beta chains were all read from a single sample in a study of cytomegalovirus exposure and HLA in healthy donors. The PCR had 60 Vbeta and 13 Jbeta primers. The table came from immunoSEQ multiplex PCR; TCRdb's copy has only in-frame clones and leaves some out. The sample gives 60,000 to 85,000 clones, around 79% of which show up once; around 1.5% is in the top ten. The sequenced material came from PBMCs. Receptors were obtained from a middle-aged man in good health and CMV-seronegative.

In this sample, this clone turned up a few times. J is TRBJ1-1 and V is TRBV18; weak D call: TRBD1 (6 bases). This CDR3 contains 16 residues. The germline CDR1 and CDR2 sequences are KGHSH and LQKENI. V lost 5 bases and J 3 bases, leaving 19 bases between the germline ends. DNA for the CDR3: TGTGCCAGCTCAAGGACGGGGCCAGGGGAACACACTGAAGCTTTCTTT. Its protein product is CASSRTGPGEHTEAFF. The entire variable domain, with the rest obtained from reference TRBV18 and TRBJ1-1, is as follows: NAGVMQNPRHLVRRRGQEARLRCSPMKGHSHVYWYRQLPEEGLKFMVYLQKENIIDESGMPKERFSAEFPKEGPSILRIQQVVRGDSAAYFCASSRTGPGEHTEAFFGQGTRLTVV.

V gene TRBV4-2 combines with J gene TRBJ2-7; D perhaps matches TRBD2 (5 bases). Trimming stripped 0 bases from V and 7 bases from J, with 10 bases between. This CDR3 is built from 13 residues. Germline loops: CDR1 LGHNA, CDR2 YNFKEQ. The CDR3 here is CASSQDGGGEQYF. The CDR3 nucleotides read TGTGCCAGCAGCCAAGATGGTGGCGGGGAGCAGTACTTC.

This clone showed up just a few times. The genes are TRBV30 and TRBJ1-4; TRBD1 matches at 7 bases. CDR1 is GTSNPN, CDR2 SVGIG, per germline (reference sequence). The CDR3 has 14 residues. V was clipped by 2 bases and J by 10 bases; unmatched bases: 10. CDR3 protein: CAWSLLGTAGKLFF. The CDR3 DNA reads TGTGCCTGGAGTCTTCTCGGGACAGCGGGAAAACTGTTTTTT. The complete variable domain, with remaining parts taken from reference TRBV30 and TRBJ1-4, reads SQTIHQWPATLVQPVGSPLSLECTVEGTSNPNLYWYRQAAGRGLQLLFYSVGIGQISSEVPQNLSASRPQDRQFILSSKKLLLSDSGFYLCAWSLLGTAGKLFFGSGTQLSVL.

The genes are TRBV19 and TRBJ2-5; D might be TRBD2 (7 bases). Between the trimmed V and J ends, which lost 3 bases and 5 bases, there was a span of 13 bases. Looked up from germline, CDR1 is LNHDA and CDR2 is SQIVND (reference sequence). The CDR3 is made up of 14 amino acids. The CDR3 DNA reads TGTGCCAGTAGTATCGGGGGGCGCAGGGAGACCCAGTACTTC. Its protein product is CASSIGGRRETQYF. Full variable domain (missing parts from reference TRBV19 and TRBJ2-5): DGGITQSPKYLFRKEGQNVTLSCEQNLNHDAMYWYRQDPGQGLRLIYYSQIVNDFQKGDIAEGYSVSREKKESFPLTVTSAQKNPTAFYLCASSIGGRRETQYFGPGTRLLVL.

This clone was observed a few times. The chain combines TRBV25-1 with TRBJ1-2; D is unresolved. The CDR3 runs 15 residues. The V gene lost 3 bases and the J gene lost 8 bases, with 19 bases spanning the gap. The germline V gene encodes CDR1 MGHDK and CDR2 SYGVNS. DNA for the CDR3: TGTGCCAGCAGTGAGCCAAGGCTCGGGATGGGAGGCTACACCTTC. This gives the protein CASSEPRLGMGGYTF.

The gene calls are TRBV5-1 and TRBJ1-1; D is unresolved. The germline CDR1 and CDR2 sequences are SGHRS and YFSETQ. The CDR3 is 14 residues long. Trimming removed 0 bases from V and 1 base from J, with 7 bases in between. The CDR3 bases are TGCGCCAGCAGCTTGGCCACAGCGAACACTGAAGCTTTCTTT. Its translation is CASSLATANTEAFF.

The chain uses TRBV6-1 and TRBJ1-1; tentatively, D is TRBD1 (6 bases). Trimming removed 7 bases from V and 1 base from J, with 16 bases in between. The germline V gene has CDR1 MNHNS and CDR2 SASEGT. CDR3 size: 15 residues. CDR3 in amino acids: CASINHGGPNTEAFF. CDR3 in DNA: TGTGCCAGCATAAATCACGGGGGGCCGAACACTGAAGCTTTCTTT.